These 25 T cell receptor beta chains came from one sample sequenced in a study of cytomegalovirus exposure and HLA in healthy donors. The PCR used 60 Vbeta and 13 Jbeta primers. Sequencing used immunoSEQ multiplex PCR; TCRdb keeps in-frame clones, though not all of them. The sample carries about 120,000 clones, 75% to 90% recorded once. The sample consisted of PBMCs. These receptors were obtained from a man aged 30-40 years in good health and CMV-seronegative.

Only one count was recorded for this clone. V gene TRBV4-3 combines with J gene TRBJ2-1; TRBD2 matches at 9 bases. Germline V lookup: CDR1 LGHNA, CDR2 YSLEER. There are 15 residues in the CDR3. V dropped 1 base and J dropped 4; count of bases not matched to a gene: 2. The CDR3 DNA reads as TGCGCCAGCAGCCAAGGCGGGGGGGATTACAATGAGCAGTTCTTC. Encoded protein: CASSQGGGDYNEQFF.

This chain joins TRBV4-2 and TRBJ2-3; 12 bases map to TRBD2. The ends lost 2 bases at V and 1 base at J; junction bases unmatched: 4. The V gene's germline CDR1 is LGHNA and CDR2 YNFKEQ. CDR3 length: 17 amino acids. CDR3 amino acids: CASSQSTSGGGTDTQYF. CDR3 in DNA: TGTGCCAGCAGCCAATCGACTAGCGGGGGAGGCACAGATACGCAGTATTTT.

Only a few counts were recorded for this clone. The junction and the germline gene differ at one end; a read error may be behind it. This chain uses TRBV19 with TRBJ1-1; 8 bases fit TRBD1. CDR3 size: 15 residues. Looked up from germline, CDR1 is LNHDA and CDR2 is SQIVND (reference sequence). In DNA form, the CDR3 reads TGTGCCAGTAGTTGGGACAGGATGGGGAACATTGAAGCTTTCTTT. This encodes CASSWDRMGNIEAFF.

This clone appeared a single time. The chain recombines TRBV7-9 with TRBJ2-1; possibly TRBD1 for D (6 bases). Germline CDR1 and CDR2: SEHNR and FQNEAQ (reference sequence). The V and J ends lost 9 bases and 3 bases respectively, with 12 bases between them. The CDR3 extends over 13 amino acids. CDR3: CASHRDIYNEQFF. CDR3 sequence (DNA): TGTGCCAGTCACAGGGATATCTACAATGAGCAGTTCTTC.

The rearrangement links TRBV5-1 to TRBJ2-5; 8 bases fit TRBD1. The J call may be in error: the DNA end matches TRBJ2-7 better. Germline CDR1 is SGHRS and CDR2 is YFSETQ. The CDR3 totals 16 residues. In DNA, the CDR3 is TGCGCCAGCAGCTGGGGCCCCGGGACAGGAGCTTACGAGCAGTACTTC. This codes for CASSWGPGTGAYEQYF.

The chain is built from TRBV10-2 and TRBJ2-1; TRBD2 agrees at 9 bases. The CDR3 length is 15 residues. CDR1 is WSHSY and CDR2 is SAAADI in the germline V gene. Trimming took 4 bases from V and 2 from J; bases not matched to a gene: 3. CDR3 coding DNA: TGCGCCAGCAGTGTTGGCGGGGGGGCCTACAATGAGCAGTTCTTC. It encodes CASSVGGGAYNEQFF.

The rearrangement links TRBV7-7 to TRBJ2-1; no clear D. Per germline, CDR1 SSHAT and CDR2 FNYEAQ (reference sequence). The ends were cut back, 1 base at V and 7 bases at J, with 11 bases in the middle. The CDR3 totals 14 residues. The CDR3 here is CASSLVPGDNEQFF. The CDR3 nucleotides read TGTGCCAGCAGCTTAGTCCCGGGTGATAATGAGCAGTTCTTC.

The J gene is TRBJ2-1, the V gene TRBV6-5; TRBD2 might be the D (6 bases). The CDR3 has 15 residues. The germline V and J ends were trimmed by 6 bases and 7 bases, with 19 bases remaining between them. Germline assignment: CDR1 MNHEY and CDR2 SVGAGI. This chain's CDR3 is CASRPPGTLRNEQFF. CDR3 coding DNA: TGTGCCAGCAGACCCCCCGGGACTTTGAGGAATGAGCAGTTCTTC.

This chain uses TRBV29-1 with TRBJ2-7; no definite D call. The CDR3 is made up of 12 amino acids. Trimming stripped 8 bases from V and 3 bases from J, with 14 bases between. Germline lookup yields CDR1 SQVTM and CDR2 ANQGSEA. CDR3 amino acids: CSPKAVSYEQYF. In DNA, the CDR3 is TGCAGCCCCAAGGCGGTGAGCTACGAGCAGTACTTC.

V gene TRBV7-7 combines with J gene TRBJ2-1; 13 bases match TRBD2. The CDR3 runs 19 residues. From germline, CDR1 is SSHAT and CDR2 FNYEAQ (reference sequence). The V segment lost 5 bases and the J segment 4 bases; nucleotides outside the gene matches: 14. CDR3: CASSRSLAGGPQPYNEQFF. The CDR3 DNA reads TGTGCCAGCAGCCGCTCACTAGCGGGGGGGCCTCAGCCGTACAATGAGCAGTTCTTC.

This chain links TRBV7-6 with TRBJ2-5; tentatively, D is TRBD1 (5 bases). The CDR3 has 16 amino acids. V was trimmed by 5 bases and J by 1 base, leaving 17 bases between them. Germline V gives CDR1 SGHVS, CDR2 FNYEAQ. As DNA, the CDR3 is TGTGCCAGCAGCCCCCAACTCGTGACAGTCCAAGAGACCCAGTACTTC. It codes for CASSPQLVTVQETQYF.

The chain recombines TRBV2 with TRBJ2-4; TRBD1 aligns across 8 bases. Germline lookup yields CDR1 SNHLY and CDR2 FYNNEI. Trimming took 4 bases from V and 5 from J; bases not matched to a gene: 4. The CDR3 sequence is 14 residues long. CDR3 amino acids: CASSVQGAENIQYF. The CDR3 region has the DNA TGTGCCAGCAGTGTTCAGGGGGCTGAAAACATTCAGTACTTC. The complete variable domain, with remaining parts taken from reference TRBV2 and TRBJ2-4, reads EPEVTQTPSHQVTQMGQEVILRCVPISNHLYFYWYRQILGQKVEFLVSFYNNEISEKSEIFDDQFSVERPDGSNFTLKIRSTKLEDSAMYFCASSVQGAENIQYFGAGTRLSVL.

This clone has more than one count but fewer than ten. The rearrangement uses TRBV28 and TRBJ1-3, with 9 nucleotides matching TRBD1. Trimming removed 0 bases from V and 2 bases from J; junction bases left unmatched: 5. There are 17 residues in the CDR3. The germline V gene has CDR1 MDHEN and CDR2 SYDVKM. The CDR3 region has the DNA TGTGCCAGCAGTTTATGGCAGGGACAGGGAGCTGGAAACACCATATATTTT. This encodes CASSLWQGQGAGNTIYF.

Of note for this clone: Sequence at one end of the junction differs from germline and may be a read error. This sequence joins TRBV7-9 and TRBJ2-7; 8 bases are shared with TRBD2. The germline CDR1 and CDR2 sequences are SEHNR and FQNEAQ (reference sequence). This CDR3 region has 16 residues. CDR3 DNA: TGTTCCAGCAGCGATCTTAGCGGGACGTTTCCCTACGAGCAGTACTTC. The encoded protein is CSSSDLSGTFPYEQYF. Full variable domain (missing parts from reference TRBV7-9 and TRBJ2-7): DTGVSQNPRHKITKRGQNVTFRCDPISEHNRLYWYRQTLGQGPEFLTYFQNEAQLEKSRLLSDRFSAERPKGSFSTLEIQRTEQGDSAMYLCSSSDLSGTFPYEQYFGPGTRLTVT.

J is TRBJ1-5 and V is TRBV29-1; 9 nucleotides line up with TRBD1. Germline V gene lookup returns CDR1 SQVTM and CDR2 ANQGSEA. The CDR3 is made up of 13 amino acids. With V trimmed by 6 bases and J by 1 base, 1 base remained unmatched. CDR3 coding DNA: TGCAGCGTCGGACAGGGGAGCAATCAGCCCCAGCATTTT. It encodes CSVGQGSNQPQHF.

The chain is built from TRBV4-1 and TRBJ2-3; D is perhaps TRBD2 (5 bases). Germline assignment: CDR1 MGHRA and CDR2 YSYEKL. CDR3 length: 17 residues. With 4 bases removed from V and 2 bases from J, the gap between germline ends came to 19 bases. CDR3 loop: CASSPVLERYITDTQYF. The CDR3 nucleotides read TGCGCCAGCAGCCCAGTGTTGGAGCGGTACATCACAGATACGCAGTATTTT.

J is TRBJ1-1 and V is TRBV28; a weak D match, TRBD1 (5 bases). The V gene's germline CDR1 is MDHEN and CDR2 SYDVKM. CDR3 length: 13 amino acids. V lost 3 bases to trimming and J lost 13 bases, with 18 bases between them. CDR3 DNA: TGTGCCAGCAGTTTGGTGGCTGGGGGGGTTGTTTTCTTT. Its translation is CASSLVAGGVVFF.

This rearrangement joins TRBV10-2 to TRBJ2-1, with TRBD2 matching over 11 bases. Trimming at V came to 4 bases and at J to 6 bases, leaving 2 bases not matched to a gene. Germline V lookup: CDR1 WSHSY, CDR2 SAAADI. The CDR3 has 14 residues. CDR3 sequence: CASSVAGGANEQFF. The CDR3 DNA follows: TGCGCCAGCAGTGTAGCGGGGGGGGCCAATGAGCAGTTCTTC.

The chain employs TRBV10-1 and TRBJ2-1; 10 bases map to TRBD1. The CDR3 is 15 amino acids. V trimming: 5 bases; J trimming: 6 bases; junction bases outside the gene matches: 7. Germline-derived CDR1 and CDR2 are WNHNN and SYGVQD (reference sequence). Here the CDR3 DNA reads TGCGCCAGCAGTAACGCCGGGACAGGGGCCAATGAGCAGTTCTTC. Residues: CASSNAGTGANEQFF.

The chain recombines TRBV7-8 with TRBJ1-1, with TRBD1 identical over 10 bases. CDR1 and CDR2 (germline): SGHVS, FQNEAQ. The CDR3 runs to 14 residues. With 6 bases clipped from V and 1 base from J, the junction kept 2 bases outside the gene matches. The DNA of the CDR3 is TGTGCCAGCAGTAGGACAGGGGGGAACACTGAAGCTTTCTTT. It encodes CASSRTGGNTEAFF.

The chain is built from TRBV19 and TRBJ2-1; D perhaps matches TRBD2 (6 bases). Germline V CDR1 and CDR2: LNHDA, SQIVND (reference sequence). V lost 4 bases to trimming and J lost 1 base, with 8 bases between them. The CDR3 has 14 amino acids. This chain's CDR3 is CASSSGVSYNEQFF. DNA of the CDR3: TGTGCCAGTAGTAGCGGGGTTTCCTACAATGAGCAGTTCTTC.

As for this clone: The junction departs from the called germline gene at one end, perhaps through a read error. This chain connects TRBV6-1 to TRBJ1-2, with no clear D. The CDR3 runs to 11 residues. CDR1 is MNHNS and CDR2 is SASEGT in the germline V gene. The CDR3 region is CASSEKARPSF. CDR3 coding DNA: TGTGCCAGCAGTGAGAAAGCGAGACCTAGCTTC.

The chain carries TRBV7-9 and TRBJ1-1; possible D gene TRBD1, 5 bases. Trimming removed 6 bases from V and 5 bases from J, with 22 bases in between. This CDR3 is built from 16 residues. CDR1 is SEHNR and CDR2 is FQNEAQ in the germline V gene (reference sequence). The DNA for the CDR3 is TGTGCCAGCAGTCCAGACCCGAGGGACTTGAGGACTGAAGCTTTCTTT. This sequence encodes CASSPDPRDLRTEAFF.

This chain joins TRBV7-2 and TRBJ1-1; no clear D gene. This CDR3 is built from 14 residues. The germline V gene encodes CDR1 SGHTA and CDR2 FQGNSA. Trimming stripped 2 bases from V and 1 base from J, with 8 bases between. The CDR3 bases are TGTGCCAGCAGCTTAACACCAGAGAACACTGAAGCTTTCTTT. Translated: CASSLTPENTEAFF.

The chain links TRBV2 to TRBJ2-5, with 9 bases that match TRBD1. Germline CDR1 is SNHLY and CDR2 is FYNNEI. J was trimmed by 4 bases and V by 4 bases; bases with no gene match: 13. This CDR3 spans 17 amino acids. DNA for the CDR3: TGTGCCAGCAGTGCTACAGGGGGCGCGAGGGAGAGAGAGACCCAGTACTTC. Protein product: CASSATGGARERETQYF.